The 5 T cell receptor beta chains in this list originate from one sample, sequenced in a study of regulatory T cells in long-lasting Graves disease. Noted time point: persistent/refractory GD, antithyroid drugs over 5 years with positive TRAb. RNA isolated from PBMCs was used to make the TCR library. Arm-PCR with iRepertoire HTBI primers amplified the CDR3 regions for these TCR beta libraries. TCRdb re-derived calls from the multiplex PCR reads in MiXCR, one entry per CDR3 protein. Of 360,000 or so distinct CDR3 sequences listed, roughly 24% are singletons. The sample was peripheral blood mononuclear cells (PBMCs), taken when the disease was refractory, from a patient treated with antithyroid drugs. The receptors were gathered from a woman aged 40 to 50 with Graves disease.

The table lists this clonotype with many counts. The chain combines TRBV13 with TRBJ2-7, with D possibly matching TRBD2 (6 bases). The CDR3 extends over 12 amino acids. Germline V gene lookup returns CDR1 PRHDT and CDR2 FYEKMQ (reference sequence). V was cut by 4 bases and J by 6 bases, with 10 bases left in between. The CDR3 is CASSSHGGEQYF. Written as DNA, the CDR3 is TGTGCCAGCAGCTCTCACGGGGGCGAGCAGTACTTC. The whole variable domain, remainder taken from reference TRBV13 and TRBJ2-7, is AAGVIQSPRHLIKEKRETATLKCYPIPRHDTVYWYQQGPGQDPQFLISFYEKMQSDKGSIPDRFSAQQFSDYHSELNMSSLELGDSALYFCASSSHGGEQYFGPGTRLTVT.

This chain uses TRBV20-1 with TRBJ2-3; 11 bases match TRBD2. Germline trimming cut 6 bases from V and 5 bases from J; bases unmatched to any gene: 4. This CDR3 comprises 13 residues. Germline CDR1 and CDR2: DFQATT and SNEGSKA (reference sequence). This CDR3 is CSATGLAGDTQYF. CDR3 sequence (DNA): TGCAGTGCCACCGGACTAGCGGGAGATACGCAGTATTTT.

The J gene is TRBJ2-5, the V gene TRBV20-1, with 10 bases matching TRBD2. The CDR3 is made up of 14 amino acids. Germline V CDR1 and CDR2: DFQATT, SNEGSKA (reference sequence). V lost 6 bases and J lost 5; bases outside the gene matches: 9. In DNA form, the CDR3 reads TGCAGTGCAGCTAGCGGGAGCCTCCGTGAGACCCAGTACTTC. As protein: CSAASGSLRETQYF.

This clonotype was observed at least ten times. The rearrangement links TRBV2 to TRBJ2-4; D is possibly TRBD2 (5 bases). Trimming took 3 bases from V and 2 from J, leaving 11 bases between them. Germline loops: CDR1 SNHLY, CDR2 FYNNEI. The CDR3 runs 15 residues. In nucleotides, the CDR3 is TGTGCCAGCAGTGATCGAGGGTGGCCCAAAAACATTCAGTACTTC. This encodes CASSDRGWPKNIQYF.

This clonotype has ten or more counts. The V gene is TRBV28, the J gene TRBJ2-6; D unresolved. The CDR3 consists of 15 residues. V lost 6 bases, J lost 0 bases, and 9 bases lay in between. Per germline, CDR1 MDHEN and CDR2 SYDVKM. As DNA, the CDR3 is TGTGCCAGCAGGCGAGGAGACTCTGGGGCCAACGTCCTGACTTTC. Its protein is CASRRGDSGANVLTF.